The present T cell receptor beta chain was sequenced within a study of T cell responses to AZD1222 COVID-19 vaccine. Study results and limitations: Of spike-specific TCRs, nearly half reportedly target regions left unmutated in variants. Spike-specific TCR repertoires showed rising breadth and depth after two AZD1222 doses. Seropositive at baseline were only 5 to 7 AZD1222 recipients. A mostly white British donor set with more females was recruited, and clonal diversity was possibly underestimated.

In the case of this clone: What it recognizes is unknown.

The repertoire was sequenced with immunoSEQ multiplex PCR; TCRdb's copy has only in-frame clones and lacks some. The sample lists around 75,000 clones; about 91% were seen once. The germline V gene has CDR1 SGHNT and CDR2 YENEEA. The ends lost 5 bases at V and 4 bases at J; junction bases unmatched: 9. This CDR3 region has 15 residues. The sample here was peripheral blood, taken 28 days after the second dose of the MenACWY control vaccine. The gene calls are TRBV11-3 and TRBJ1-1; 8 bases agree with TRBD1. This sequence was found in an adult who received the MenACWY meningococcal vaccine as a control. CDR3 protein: CASSQGTGSGTEAFF. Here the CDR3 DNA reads TGTGCCAGCAGCCAAGGGACAGGTTCGGGCACTGAAGCTTTCTTT. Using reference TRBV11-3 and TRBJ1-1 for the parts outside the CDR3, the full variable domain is EAGVVQSPRYKIIEKKQPVAFWCNPISGHNTLYWYLQNLGQGPELLIRYENEEAVDDSQLPKDRFSAERLKGVDSTLKIQPAELGDSAVYLCASSQGTGSGTEAFFGQGTRLTVV.